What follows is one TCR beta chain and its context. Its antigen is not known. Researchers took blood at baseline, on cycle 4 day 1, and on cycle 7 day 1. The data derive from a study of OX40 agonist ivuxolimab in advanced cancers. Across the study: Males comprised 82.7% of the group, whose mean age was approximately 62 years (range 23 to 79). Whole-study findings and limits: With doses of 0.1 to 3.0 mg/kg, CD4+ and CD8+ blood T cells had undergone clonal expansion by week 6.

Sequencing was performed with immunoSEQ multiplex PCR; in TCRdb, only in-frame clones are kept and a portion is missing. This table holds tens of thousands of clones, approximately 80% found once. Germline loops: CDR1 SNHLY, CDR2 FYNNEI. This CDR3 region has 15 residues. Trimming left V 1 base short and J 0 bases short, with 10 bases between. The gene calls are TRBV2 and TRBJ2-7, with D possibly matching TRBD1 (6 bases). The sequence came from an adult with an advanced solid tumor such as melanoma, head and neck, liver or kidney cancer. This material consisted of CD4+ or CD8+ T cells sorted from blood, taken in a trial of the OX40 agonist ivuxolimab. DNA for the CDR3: TGTGCCAGCAGTGAAGGCGTCAGGGGCTCCTACGAGCAGTACTTC. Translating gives CASSEGVRGSYEQYF.